Listed here are 26 T cell receptor beta chains from one sample, sequenced in a study of a mutant IDH1 vaccine in newly diagnosed glioma. Repertoires were generated with immunoSEQ multiplex PCR, while TCRdb's copy carries only in-frame clones and drops some. The sample shows 41,000 or so clones, roughly nine tenths of them seen only once. Stated time point: week 35, safety follow-up. One vaccine dose held 300 ug of mutant IDH1 20-mer peptide and came with topical imiquimod. These receptors' antigens are unknown. Sequencing was performed on PBMCs, taken from a glioma patient whose treatment included an IDH1 peptide vaccine. The receptors come from a man in his forties with glioma.

This chain uses TRBV7-2 with TRBJ2-3; 11 nucleotides agree with TRBD2. CDR3 size: 15 residues. The V segment lost 5 bases and the J segment 5 bases; nucleotides outside the gene matches: 6. Germline CDR1 is SGHTA and CDR2 is FQGNSA. This chain's CDR3 is CASSGGTSGGDTQYF. In DNA form, the CDR3 reads TGTGCCAGCAGCGGCGGGACTAGCGGCGGAGATACGCAGTATTTT.

The chain links TRBV10-3 to TRBJ1-5; D is perhaps TRBD1 (5 bases). The length of the CDR3 is 14 residues. Germline lookup yields CDR1 ENHRY and CDR2 SYGVKD. V was clipped by 10 bases and J by 0 bases, with 13 bases between them. The CDR3: CASDSAGSNQPQHF. As DNA, the CDR3 is TGTGCCAGCGACAGTGCTGGTAGCAATCAGCCCCAGCATTTT.

The chain links TRBV7-2 to TRBJ1-5; D is unclear. Germline CDR1 and CDR2: SGHTA and FQGNSA. The CDR3 is 14 residues long. V gave up 2 bases and J gave up 7 bases, with 12 bases separating them. As DNA, the CDR3 is TGTGCCAGCAGCTTACAGCCAGGAGTACAGCCCCAGCATTTT. Its translation is CASSLQPGVQPQHF.

This chain uses TRBV30 with TRBJ2-3; a possible D gene is TRBD1 (6 bases). Trimming stripped 4 bases from V and 3 bases from J, with 14 bases between. The CDR3 sequence is 14 residues long. Germline V lookup: CDR1 GTSNPN, CDR2 SVGIG (reference sequence). The CDR3 loop reads CAWMQGYPTDTQYF. In DNA, the CDR3 is TGTGCCTGGATGCAGGGGTATCCAACAGATACGCAGTATTTT.

The chain links TRBV27 to TRBJ1-1, with a weak D call TRBD1 (6 bases). The V end was cut by 2 bases, the J end by 4 bases, with 17 bases between. Germline V lookup: CDR1 MNHEY, CDR2 SMNVEV (reference sequence). The CDR3 has 16 amino acids. In DNA form, the CDR3 reads TGTGCCAGCAGTTTACTTACACAGGGTGGGGGCACTGAAGCTTTCTTT. Translation gives CASSLLTQGGGTEAFF.

The V call is TRBV28, the J call TRBJ1-2; D perhaps matches TRBD1 (5 bases). This CDR3 comprises 14 residues. The germline V and J ends were trimmed by 2 bases and 0 bases, with 7 bases remaining between them. Looked up from germline, CDR1 is MDHEN and CDR2 is SYDVKM. CDR3 loop: CASSLVRANYGYTF. The CDR3 DNA is TGTGCCAGCAGTTTAGTCAGGGCTAACTATGGCTACACCTTC.

This clone was observed a single time. The gene calls are TRBV4-3 and TRBJ1-3; D is possibly TRBD1 (6 bases). Trimming stripped 4 bases from V and 4 bases from J, with 17 bases between. The germline gives CDR1 LGHNA, CDR2 YSLEER. The CDR3 length is 16 residues. CDR3 protein: CASSRSGQGIGNTIYF. The DNA of the CDR3 is TGCGCCAGCAGCCGATCAGGTCAGGGGATCGGAAACACCATATATTTT.

This clone came up once. The chain combines TRBV27 with TRBJ1-2, with 7 bases matching TRBD1. Germline CDR1 is MNHEY and CDR2 is SMNVEV (reference sequence). The CDR3 has 13 residues. With V trimmed by 5 bases and J by 11 bases, 11 bases remained unmatched. The CDR3 loop reads CASSLREGAVYTF. CDR3 sequence (DNA): TGTGCCAGCAGTCTAAGGGAGGGGGCCGTTTACACCTTC.

This chain uses TRBV11-2 with TRBJ2-7; 8 bases are shared with TRBD2. CDR3 size: 16 residues. CDR1 and CDR2 from the germline V gene are SGHAT and FQNNGV. Trimming removed 2 bases from V and 0 bases from J; junction bases left unmatched: 6. CDR3 coding DNA: TGTGCCAGCAGCTTAACCCCCGGGACTAGCTCCTACGAGCAGTACGTC. The encoded protein is CASSLTPGTSSYEQYV.

This clone was seen a single time. V gene TRBV4-1 combines with J gene TRBJ2-7; D gene unclear. Trimming left V 0 bases short and J 3 bases short, with 9 bases between. Per the germline V gene, CDR1 is MGHRA and CDR2 is YSYEKL. The CDR3 spans 14 residues. CDR3 sequence (DNA): TGCGCCAGCAGCCAAGATGGTCAGTACTACGAGCAGTACGTC. Translated, it gives CASSQDGQYYEQYV.

The rearrangement joins TRBV18 to TRBJ2-4; 7 bases match TRBD2. Germline CDR1 KGHSH, CDR2 LQKENI. With V trimmed by 0 bases and J by 7 bases, 6 bases remained unmatched. This CDR3 comprises 15 residues. The CDR3 nucleotides read TGTGCCAGCTCACCACCGGTCGGGGAGGGTAACATTCAGTACTTC. Translating it yields CASSPPVGEGNIQYF.

The chain links TRBV28 to TRBJ2-7; no clear D. Trimming removed 1 base from V and 7 bases from J, with 17 bases in between. This CDR3 has 15 residues. Germline-derived CDR1 and CDR2 are MDHEN and SYDVKM. Written as DNA, the CDR3 is TGTGCCAGCAGTTTATCGAGGAGCACCTTGGGGGAGCAGTACTTC. Protein product: CASSLSRSTLGEQYF.

V and J are TRBV6-1 and TRBJ1-4; 7 bases map to TRBD1. Germline V gene data show CDR1 as MNHNS and CDR2 as SASEGT. The CDR3 totals 13 residues. Unmatched junction bases numbered 5, after V lost 8 bases and J lost 5 bases. The CDR3 loop reads CASAEDRNEKLFF. The CDR3 coding sequence is TGTGCCAGCGCAGAGGACAGGAATGAAAAACTGTTTTTT.

The J gene is TRBJ2-1, the V gene TRBV27, with D possibly TRBD2 on 5 matching bases. With 4 bases removed from V and 5 bases from J, the gap between germline ends came to 15 bases. The V gene's germline CDR1 is MNHEY and CDR2 SMNVEV (reference sequence). The CDR3 contains 15 residues. The CDR3 protein is CASSSHQGLDNEQFF. CDR3 bases: TGTGCCAGCAGTTCCCACCAAGGACTGGACAATGAGCAGTTCTTC.

The chain joins TRBV14 to TRBJ2-5; D unresolved. Germline assignment: CDR1 SGHDN and CDR2 FVKESK. The ends were cut back, 2 bases at V and 0 bases at J, with 4 bases in the middle. This CDR3 region has 13 residues. The CDR3 is CASSQPYQETQYF. As DNA, the CDR3 is TGTGCCAGCAGCCAACCGTACCAAGAGACCCAGTACTTC.

To note about this clone: The same CDR3 is also encoded by other DNA sequences in this sample. The rearrangement joins TRBV6-1 to TRBJ1-3; D is possibly TRBD1 (6 bases). V shed 5 bases and J shed 0 bases, with 11 bases lying between them. Germline CDR1 reads MNHNS; CDR2 reads SASEGT. The CDR3 loop spans 15 amino acids. DNA for the CDR3: TGTGCCAGCAGTTCCGACAGGAGCTCTGGAAACACCATATATTTT. Its protein is CASSSDRSSGNTIYF.

This clone was observed once. The chain joins TRBV7-2 to TRBJ2-2; TRBD2 is a possible D gene (6 bases). CDR1 is SGHTA, CDR2 FQGNSA, per germline. The CDR3 is 16 residues long. Trimming left V 1 base short and J 0 bases short, with 9 bases between. CDR3 nucleotide sequence: TGTGCCAGCAGCTTAGTTGGCGGGGCGAACACCGGGGAGCTGTTTTTT. Translated, it gives CASSLVGGANTGELFF.

This chain connects TRBV2 to TRBJ2-7; TRBD1 aligns across 9 bases. Trimming removed 5 bases from V and 3 bases from J; junction bases left unmatched: 5. The germline V gene has CDR1 SNHLY and CDR2 FYNNEI. The CDR3 consists of 14 residues. CDR3 protein: CASSFGTGNYEQYF. The CDR3 coding sequence is TGTGCCAGCAGTTTTGGGACAGGGAACTACGAGCAGTACTTC. Variable domain in full (rest from reference TRBV2 and TRBJ2-7): EPEVTQTPSHQVTQMGQEVILRCVPISNHLYFYWYRQILGQKVEFLVSFYNNEISEKSEIFDDQFSVERPDGSNFTLKIRSTKLEDSAMYFCASSFGTGNYEQYFGPGTRLTVT.

This clone was found once. The gene calls are TRBV7-2 and TRBJ2-7; D is unresolved. The V and J ends lost 2 bases and 5 bases respectively, with 16 bases between them. Germline V gene data show CDR1 as SGHTA and CDR2 as FQGNSA. This CDR3 is built from 15 residues. CDR3: CASSLRPKRVDEQYF. In DNA, the CDR3 is TGTGCCAGCAGCTTACGGCCAAAACGAGTAGACGAGCAGTACTTC.

This chain links TRBV5-1 with TRBJ2-3; possible D gene TRBD1, 6 bases. Trimming shortened V by 4 bases and J by 2 bases, and 17 bases separated the two germline ends. The CDR3 is made up of 16 amino acids. Germline values: CDR1 SGHRS, CDR2 YFSETQ. In nucleotides, the CDR3 is TGCGCCAGCAGCAGGGCCGGGACAAGCCCCACAGATACGCAGTATTTT. It translates to CASSRAGTSPTDTQYF.

This chain joins TRBV25-1 and TRBJ2-5; tentative D call: TRBD1 (6 bases). This CDR3 has 17 residues. Trimming took 2 bases from V and 5 from J, leaving 21 bases between them. Germline CDR1 and CDR2: MGHDK and SYGVNS. As DNA, the CDR3 is TGTGCCAGCAGTGAAAGCAACGGGACACTCGAGGGGGAGACCCAGTACTTC. Protein sequence: CASSESNGTLEGETQYF.

This chain joins TRBV11-3 and TRBJ2-1, with 8 bases fitting TRBD2. After removal of 5 bases from V and 2 bases from J, the junction contained 5 bases not matched to a gene. CDR1 and CDR2 (germline): SGHNT, YENEEA. The CDR3 contains 15 residues. CDR3 nucleotides: TGTGCCAGCAGCCTCCGCGGGGGGACCTACAATGAGCAGTTCTTC. Translation gives CASSLRGGTYNEQFF.

J is TRBJ1-2 and V is TRBV28; possibly TRBD1 for D (6 bases). The CDR3 has 15 residues. Germline V CDR1 and CDR2: MDHEN, SYDVKM. Trimming cost V 10 bases and J 7 bases, with 25 bases left between them. The CDR3 DNA follows: TGTGCCACCCAGGCACCTCAAGGACAGTTTACTGGCTACACCTTC. This encodes CATQAPQGQFTGYTF.

The chain employs TRBV28 and TRBJ1-5; D is unresolved. Per the germline V gene, CDR1 is MDHEN and CDR2 is SYDVKM. This CDR3 comprises 12 residues. Trimming cost V 3 bases and J 2 bases, with 2 bases left between them. CDR3 coding DNA: TGTGCCAGCAGTTTTCGCAATCAGCCCCAGCATTTT. Amino acid sequence: CASSFRNQPQHF.

The chain is built from TRBV19 and TRBJ2-1, with D perhaps assigned TRBD1 or TRBD2 (6 bases each). Per germline, CDR1 LNHDA and CDR2 SQIVND (reference sequence). CDR3 length: 15 amino acids. The V gene lost 8 bases and the J gene lost 6 bases, with 20 bases spanning the gap. The CDR3 DNA is TGTGCCAGTTCACTTAGCGGAGGGGGGATCAATGAGCAGTTCTTC. Amino acids: CASSLSGGGINEQFF.

The CDR3 region is CASSLNVAVPSPNPYEQYV. CDR3 nucleotide sequence: TGTGCCAGCAGCTTAAATGTCGCGGTGCCATCCCCAAATCCCTACGAGCAGTACGTC. V and J are TRBV7-8 and TRBJ2-7; unclear D gene. Germline V CDR1 and CDR2: SGHVS, FQNEAQ. V was trimmed by 2 bases and J by 2 bases, leaving 25 bases between them. This CDR3 has 19 residues.